The 2 T cell receptor beta chains below come from one sample, sequenced in a study of beta chain features in type 1 diabetes. What was sequenced were expressed TCRB transcripts, since all of the isolated RNA had been reverse transcribed. Measured with immunoSEQ multiplex PCR; TCRdb has only the in-frame clones, and not every one. This table holds 860,000 or so clones, around a sixth found once. Sequenced sample: naive CD4+ T cells from blood. The receptor source for this set is a woman in her late teens or twenties in good health.

The chain combines TRBV2 with TRBJ1-4; D perhaps matches TRBD1 (5 bases). Trimming stripped 5 bases from V and 8 bases from J, with 12 bases between. Germline CDR1 SNHLY, CDR2 FYNNEI. The CDR3 spans 13 residues. The CDR3 region is CASSLQEYEKLFF. The CDR3, as DNA: TGTGCCAGCAGTTTACAGGAGTACGAAAAACTGTTTTTT.

As to this clone: Its ends do not fully match the called genes, so a read error is possible. The J gene is TRBJ1-5, the V gene TRBV6-9; D unresolved. CDR3 length: 11 amino acids. Germline V lookup: CDR1 MNHGY, CDR2 SVAAGI. The CDR3 DNA follows: TGTGCCAGCAGTTCCGGGAGAAAGACGGATTTT. This codes for CASSSGRKTDF.